These T cell receptor beta chains were read from a single sample in a study of cytomegalovirus exposure and HLA in healthy donors. Produced via immunoSEQ multiplex PCR; TCRdb's table is partial and in-frame only. The sample yields 150,000 to 200,000 clones, more than 70% seen once. Sequencing was performed on PBMCs. All receptors derive from a boy aged 10-17 years in good health and CMV-seronegative. CDR3s include the opening cysteine and the closing phenylalanine or tryptophan. A D gene is named only where the DNA matches it firmly. Clone size is given for some rows only: seen once, a few or many times, or a class if the clone is expanded.

D: .; size: .; J: TRBJ2-5; V: TRBV7-3; DNA: TGTGCCAGCAGCTTCGGACGGGGGGAGACCCAGTACTTC; CDR3: CASSFGRGETQYF
D: .; size: .; J: TRBJ1-2; V: TRBV15; DNA: TGTGCCACCAGCAGAGATCAACTCCCGGGCTACACCTTC; CDR3: CATSRDQLPGYTF
D: .; size: .; J: TRBJ2-7; V: TRBV5-8; DNA: TGTGCCAGCAGCTACAGGTACGAGCAGTACTTC; CDR3: CASSYRYEQYF
D: TRBD1; size: .; J: TRBJ1-2; V: TRBV4-3; DNA: TGCGCCAGCAGCCCTGGGACAGGGGGCTCCAGGGGGGCTAACTATGGCTACACCTTC; CDR3: CASSPGTGGSRGANYGYTF
D: TRBD1; size: .; J: TRBJ1-1; V: TRBV9; DNA: TGTGCCAGCAGCGTACCACAATCCGGACAGGGGCATGAAGCTTTCTTT; CDR3: CASSVPQSGQGHEAFF
D: .; size: .; J: TRBJ1-2; V: TRBV7-2; DNA: TGTGCCAGCAGCTTAAGAGAGAGAGGCTACACCTTC; CDR3: CASSLRERGYTF
D: .; size: .; J: TRBJ2-1; V: TRBV7-9; DNA: TGTGCCAGCAGCTTAAGTGGAGGGGCAAATGAGCAGTTCTTC; CDR3: CASSLSGGANEQFF
D: TRBD2; size: .; J: TRBJ2-2; V: TRBV30; DNA: TGTGCCTGGGGTCCGTGGGGACTAGCGGGAGTTAACACCGGGGAGCTGTTTTTT; CDR3: CAWGPWGLAGVNTGELFF
D: .; size: .; J: TRBJ1-4; V: TRBV27; DNA: TGTGCCAGCAGTTTAACAACCCCATTGTTCAGGACAACTAATGAAAAACTGTTTTTT; CDR3: CASSLTTPLFRTTNEKLFF
D: TRBD1; size: .; J: TRBJ1-2; V: TRBV7-9; DNA: TGTGCCAGCAGATGGACAGGGGTGGTAAGCTACACCTTC; CDR3: CASRWTGVVSYTF
D: TRBD1; size: .; J: TRBJ1-6; V: TRBV9; DNA: TGTGCCAGCAGCGAGGGGGCAGGGTCCTCACCCCTCCACTTT; CDR3: CASSEGAGSSPLHF
D: TRBD2; size: .; J: TRBJ2-7; V: TRBV4-1; DNA: TGCGCCAGCGCACCAACTAGCGGGAGGCGCGACGAGCAGTACTTC; CDR3: CASAPTSGRRDEQYF
D: TRBD2; size: .; J: TRBJ2-1; V: TRBV9; DNA: TGTGCCAGCACCCCTAGCGGGGGGAGCTCCTACAATGAGCAGTTCTTC; CDR3: CASTPSGGSSYNEQFF
D: TRBD1; size: .; J: TRBJ1-1; V: TRBV5-6; DNA: TGTGCCAGCAGCGCCACCGGGACAGCCAACACTGAAGCTTTCTTT; CDR3: CASSATGTANTEAFF
D: .; size: .; J: TRBJ1-3; V: TRBV6-6; DNA: TGTGCCAGCAGAACCTTGAGAAGATCCGGAAACACCATATATTTT; CDR3: CASRTLRRSGNTIYF
D: .; size: .; J: TRBJ1-6; V: TRBV28; DNA: TGTGCCAGCACAGGGCCCGGCAATTCACCCCTCCACTTT; CDR3: CASTGPGNSPLHF
D: .; size: .; J: TRBJ1-5; V: TRBV7-9; DNA: TGTGCCAGCAGCTCTTTCCTGGCAGGGGAACAGCCCCAGCATTTT; CDR3: CASSSFLAGEQPQHF
D: TRBD1; size: .; J: TRBJ1-6; V: TRBV2; DNA: TGTGCCAGTATAGGGGGCCTCAGCTCCTATAATTCACCCCTCCACTTT; CDR3: CASIGGLSSYNSPLHF
D: .; size: .; J: TRBJ1-2; V: TRBV6-6; DNA: TGTGCCAGCAGCAAAAAAGTGGACAGTATGTATGGCTACACCTTC; CDR3: CASSKKVDSMYGYTF
D: TRBD1; size: .; J: TRBJ2-3; V: TRBV4-1; DNA: TGCGCCAGCAGCCACGGACAGGGGGGAACAGATACGCAGTATTTT; CDR3: CASSHGQGGTDTQYF
D: TRBD1; size: .; J: TRBJ2-1; V: TRBV7-2; DNA: TGTGCCAGCAGCTCGTGGGGTTCAGACAGGGGTTTCAATGAGCAGTTCTTC; CDR3: CASSSWGSDRGFNEQFF
D: TRBD1; size: .; J: TRBJ1-4; V: TRBV6-5; DNA: TGTGCCAGCAGGACAAACAGGGGGACTAATGAAAAACTGTTTTTT; CDR3: CASRTNRGTNEKLFF
D: .; size: .; J: TRBJ2-3; V: TRBV9; DNA: TGTGCCAGCAGCTCAAGAGGGATAGGCACAGATACGCAGTATTTT; CDR3: CASSSRGIGTDTQYF
D: .; size: .; J: TRBJ2-1; V: TRBV15; DNA: TGTGCCACCAGCAGGGAAGGGGGTTACAATGAGCAGTTCTTC; CDR3: CATSREGGYNEQFF
D: .; size: .; J: TRBJ1-5; V: TRBV4-1; DNA: TGCGCCAGCAGCCAAGTGACAGGTGGGAGCAATCAGCCCCAGCATTTT; CDR3: CASSQVTGGSNQPQHF
D: .; size: .; J: TRBJ2-5; V: TRBV15; DNA: TGTGCCACCAGCAGAGATCCGTTACAAGAGACCCAGTACTTC; CDR3: CATSRDPLQETQYF
D: .; size: .; J: TRBJ2-1; V: TRBV7-9; DNA: TGTGCCAGCAGCTTACCTAGCCCCAATGAGCAGTTCTTC; CDR3: CASSLPSPNEQFF
D: TRBD1; size: .; J: TRBJ2-5; V: TRBV6-1; DNA: TGTGCCAGCAGTGACCCGTTTCGGACAGGGGGCAAGACCCAGTACTTC; CDR3: CASSDPFRTGGKTQYF
D: TRBD1; size: .; J: TRBJ2-7; V: TRBV7-2; DNA: TGTGCCAGCAGCTTGGACAGGGTACCCGAGCAGTACTTC; CDR3: CASSLDRVPEQYF
D: TRBD1; size: few; J: TRBJ1-6; V: TRBV19; DNA: TGTGCCGCCGGACAGGGGAATTCACCCCTCCACTTT; CDR3: CAAGQGNSPLHF
D: .; size: .; J: TRBJ1-1; V: TRBV10-3; DNA: TGTGCCATCAGTGAGCGGACATCGAACACTGAAGCTTTCTTT; CDR3: CAISERTSNTEAFF
D: TRBD2; size: .; J: TRBJ2-3; V: TRBV11-3; DNA: TGTGCCAGCAGCCCGAGCCTAGCGGGAGCAGATACGCAGTATTTT; CDR3: CASSPSLAGADTQYF
D: .; size: .; J: TRBJ1-5; V: TRBV5-1; DNA: TGCGCCAGCATCCTCAGAGGACAGCCCCAGCATTTT; CDR3: CASILRGQPQHF
D: TRBD2; size: .; J: TRBJ2-2; V: TRBV2; DNA: TGTGCCAGCAGCGCCGGACTAGGGAGGACCGGGGAGCTGTTTTTT; CDR3: CASSAGLGRTGELFF
D: TRBD1; size: .; J: TRBJ1-5; V: TRBV27; DNA: TGTGCCAGCAGAATGGACAGGGAGGCTCAGCCCCAGCATTTT; CDR3: CASRMDREAQPQHF
D: .; size: .; J: TRBJ1-1; V: TRBV5-1; DNA: TGCGCCAGCAGCTTGCTGAAACCAGGGAACACTGAAGCTTTCTTT; CDR3: CASSLLKPGNTEAFF
D: .; size: .; J: TRBJ2-7; V: TRBV2; DNA: TGTGCCAGCAATCCCTACAGGACCCACGAGCAGTACTTC; CDR3: CASNPYRTHEQYF
D: TRBD2; size: .; J: TRBJ2-5; V: TRBV19; DNA: TGTGCCAGTAGTATAGTCACGGGGCTAGCGGGAGAGGAAGAGACCCAGTACTTC; CDR3: CASSIVTGLAGEEETQYF
D: .; size: .; J: TRBJ1-2; V: TRBV11-2; DNA: TGTGCCAGCAGCTCAGGGCGGGGAAAAAGACCTTATGGCTACACCTTC; CDR3: CASSSGRGKRPYGYTF
D: .; size: .; J: TRBJ1-5; V: TRBV19; DNA: TGTGCCAGTAGTATTGGAGGTGGAGGCAATCAGCCCCAGCATTTT; CDR3: CASSIGGGGNQPQHF
D: TRBD1; size: .; J: TRBJ1-2; V: TRBV4-1; DNA: TGCGCCAGCAGCCAAATTCAACAGGGGGCCTATGGCTACACCTTC; CDR3: CASSQIQQGAYGYTF
D: .; size: .; J: TRBJ1-6; V: TRBV7-2; DNA: TGTGCCAGCAGCTTAGAGGGGCACTCACCCCTCCACTTT; CDR3: CASSLEGHSPLHF
D: TRBD2; size: .; J: TRBJ2-3; V: TRBV10-2; DNA: TGCGCCACGACGGGGGGGTCAGATACGCAGTATTTT; CDR3: CATTGGSDTQYF
D: TRBD1; size: few; J: TRBJ1-3; V: TRBV5-4; DNA: TGTGCCAGCAGCCTCGGACAGGGGCCTTACGGAAACACCATATATTTT; CDR3: CASSLGQGPYGNTIYF
D: TRBD1; size: .; J: TRBJ1-2; V: TRBV6-1; DNA: TGTGCCAGCAGTGGGGACGAGACAGGGGTGGACGGCTACACCTTC; CDR3: CASSGDETGVDGYTF
D: TRBD2; size: .; J: TRBJ2-1; V: TRBV12-5; DNA: TGTGCTAGTGGTTCCCTGGCGACTAGCGGGGAACAGTTCTTC; CDR3: CASGSLATSGEQFF
D: TRBD1; size: .; J: TRBJ2-1; V: TRBV7-9; DNA: TGTGCCAGCAGCTTAGTGGTCCGACAGGGGGCGAATGAGCAGTTCTTC; CDR3: CASSLVVRQGANEQFF
D: .; size: .; J: TRBJ1-1; V: TRBV6-1; DNA: TGTGCGTTTGGGGGCGGATGGGGGTACACTGAAGCTTTCTTT; CDR3: CAFGGGWGYTEAFF
D: TRBD1; size: .; J: TRBJ1-4; V: TRBV5-5; DNA: TGTGCCAGCAGCTTGGGACAGGGATATGAAAAACTGTTTTTT; CDR3: CASSLGQGYEKLFF
D: TRBD2; size: few; J: TRBJ2-1; V: TRBV5-6; DNA: TGTGCCAGCAGCTTAAGGCCGGGAGGGAATGAGCAGTTCTTC; CDR3: CASSLRPGGNEQFF
D: .; size: .; J: TRBJ1-1; V: TRBV28; DNA: TGTGCCAGCAGTTTATGGGGGGCCAAGAACACTGAAGCTTTCTTT; CDR3: CASSLWGAKNTEAFF
D: TRBD1; size: .; J: TRBJ1-2; V: TRBV5-4; DNA: TGTGCCAGCAGCGCGGGACAGACATACTATGGCTACACCTTC; CDR3: CASSAGQTYYGYTF
D: .; size: .; J: TRBJ2-1; V: TRBV7-9; DNA: TGTGCCAGCAGCCTACCGGCAGGTCGGCACTACAATGAGCAGTTCTTC; CDR3: CASSLPAGRHYNEQFF